This entry concerns a single T cell receptor (beta chain). This record comes from a study of blood T cell repertoires in COVID-19. At the level of the study: Material from acute and convalescent COVID-19 was sourced from the United States, Italy and Spain. T cells, B-cell-depleted T cells, or PBMCs provided the cDNA or gDNA that served as material.

As processed by the authors: For nucleated cells, counts were estimated from reference gene primer amplification. Repertoires were generated with immunoSEQ multiplex PCR, while TCRdb's copy carries only in-frame clones and drops some. That table is the source of V, J and clone size, and D and trimming were worked out from the DNA. The table includes roughly 140,000 clones, approximately 82% detected once. From germline, CDR1 is SGHRS and CDR2 YFSETQ. Unmatched junction bases numbered 0, after V lost 0 bases and J lost 1 base. The CDR3 loop spans 16 amino acids. The source of this sequence is a woman between 45 and 60 years old in a cohort sampled during active or convalescent COVID-19. The rearrangement links TRBV5-1 to TRBJ2-1; 11 nucleotides align to TRBD2. Sequenced input: peripheral blood. The CDR3 loop is CASSLGLAGSYNEQFF. CDR3 in DNA: TGCGCCAGCAGCTTGGGACTAGCGGGATCCTACAATGAGCAGTTCTTC.